The sequence of this T cell receptor (beta chain) was determined in a study of cytomegalovirus exposure and HLA in healthy donors. Looking at the study overall: HLA-typed donors contributed approximately 92 million unique TCRs, which were held in an early data release. Study findings and constraints: Several of the most significant clusters were apparently associated with common viral pathogens in a later analysis. A list of approximately 160 TCR beta chains associated with cytomegalovirus was given.

CDR3 length equals 14 residues. The germline gives CDR1 LNHDA, CDR2 SQIVND (reference sequence). After removal of 6 bases from V and 4 bases from J, the junction contained 7 bases not matched to a gene. A word on this clone: Its target is unknown.

PCR amplification relied on 60 Vbeta primers (plus 13 Jbeta primers). The assay was immunoSEQ multiplex PCR, and TCRdb's table has in-frame clones only and misses some. The sample includes about 200,000 clones, 86% of them seen just once. This clonotype was obtained from a woman aged 25 to 39 in good health and CMV-seronegative. The source material was PBMCs. The genes are TRBV19 and TRBJ2-5, with 8 nucleotides matching TRBD1. This CDR3 reads CASSQSGGRETQYF. For the CDR3, the DNA is TGTGCCAGTAGCCAATCAGGGGGCAGAGAGACCCAGTACTTC.